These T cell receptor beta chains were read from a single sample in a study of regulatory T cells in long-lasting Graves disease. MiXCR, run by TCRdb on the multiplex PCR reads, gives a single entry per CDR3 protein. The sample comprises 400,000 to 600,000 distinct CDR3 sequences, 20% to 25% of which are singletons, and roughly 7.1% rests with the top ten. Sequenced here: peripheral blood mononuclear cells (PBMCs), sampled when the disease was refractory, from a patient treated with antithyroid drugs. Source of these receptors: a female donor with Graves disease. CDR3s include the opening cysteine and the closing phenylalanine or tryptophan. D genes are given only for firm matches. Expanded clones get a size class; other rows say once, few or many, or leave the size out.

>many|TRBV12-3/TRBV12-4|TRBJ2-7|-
CASSPRWVSYEQYF
TGTGCCAGCAGTCCTCGGTGGGTAAGCTACGAGCAGTACTTC
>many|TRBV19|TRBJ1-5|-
CASSIDRGQPQHF
TGTGCCAGTAGTATAGATCGCGGCCAGCCCCAGCATTTT
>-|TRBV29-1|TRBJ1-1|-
CSVVGRAMNTEAFF
TGCAGCGTTGTGGGACGGGCCATGAACACTGAAGCTTTCTTT
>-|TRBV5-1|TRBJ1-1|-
CASSLYLGGSEAFF
TGCGCCAGCAGCTTATATTTGGGAGGCAGTGAAGCTTTCTTT
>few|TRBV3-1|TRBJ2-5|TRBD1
CASSQGRGPGLVQETQYF
TGTGCCAGCAGCCAAGGCAGGGGGCCGGGGTTGGTGCAAGAGACCCAGTACTTC
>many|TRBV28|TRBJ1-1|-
CASSLWSRAREGNTEAFF
TGTGCCAGCAGTTTATGGTCCCGGGCCCGGGAGGGGAACACTGAAGCTTTCTTT
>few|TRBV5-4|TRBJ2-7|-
CASSLWDIPYEQYF
TGTGCCAGCAGCCTATGGGACATCCCCTACGAGCAGTACTTC
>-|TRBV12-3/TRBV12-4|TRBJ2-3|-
CASSLHTQYF
TGTGCCAGCAGCCTCCATACGCAGTATTTT
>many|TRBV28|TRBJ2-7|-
CASTLQYGPVSPYEQYF
TGTGCCAGCACCCTTCAGTACGGGCCAGTAAGCCCCTACGAGCAGTACTTC
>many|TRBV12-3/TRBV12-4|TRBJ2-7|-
CASSLRTSSSYEQYF
TGTGCCAGCAGTCTTCGGACGAGTAGCTCCTACGAGCAGTACTTC
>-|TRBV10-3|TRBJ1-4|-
CAISESFLGIAGGNEKLFF
TGTGCCATCAGTGAGTCATTTCTTGGGATCGCAGGAGGTAATGAAAAACTGTTTTTT
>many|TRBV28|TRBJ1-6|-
CATREGTNSPLHF
TGTGCCACTAGGGAGGGGACGAATTCACCCCTCCACTTT
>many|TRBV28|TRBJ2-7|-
CASSSGTASSYEQYF
TGTGCCAGCAGTTCCGGGACCGCGAGCTCCTACGAGCAGTACTTC
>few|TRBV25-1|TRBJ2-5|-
CASSESRALAETQYF
TGTGCCAGCAGTGAATCCAGAGCTTTGGCGGAGACCCAGTACTTC
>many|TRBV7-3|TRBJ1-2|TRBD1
CASSPGQLGDYTF
TGTGCCAGCAGCCCGGGACAGCTAGGCGACTACACCTTC
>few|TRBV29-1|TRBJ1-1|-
CSVAPPGGEAFF
TGCAGCGTTGCCCCACCCGGTGGGGAAGCTTTCTTT
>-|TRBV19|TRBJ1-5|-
CATASCLDGGNQPQHF
TGTGCCACAGCCTCCTGCTTGGACGGGGGAAATCAGCCCCAGCATTTT
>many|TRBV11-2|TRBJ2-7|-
CASSSQRNEQYF
TGTGCCAGCAGCTCGCAAAGAAACGAGCAGTACTTC
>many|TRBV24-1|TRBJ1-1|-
CATSDLRTGAAFF
TGTGCCACCAGTGATTTGCGAACGGGAGCAGCTTTCTTT
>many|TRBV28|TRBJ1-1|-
CASSFSENPGNTEAFF
TGTGCCAGCAGTTTCAGCGAGAACCCAGGGAACACTGAAGCTTTCTTT
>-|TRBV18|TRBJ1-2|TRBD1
CASSPTDRGGYTF
TGTGCCAGCTCACCAACTGACAGGGGTGGCTACACCTTC
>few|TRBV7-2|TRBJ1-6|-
CASSFRESYNSPLHF
TGTGCCAGCAGCTTCCGGGAATCCTATAATTCACCCCTCCACTTT
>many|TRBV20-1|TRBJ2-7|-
CSARGAAYEQYF
TGCAGTGCTAGAGGAGCGGCCTACGAGCAGTACTTC
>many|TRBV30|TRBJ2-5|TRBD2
CASVGGALETQYF
TGTGCCTCCGTCGGGGGGGCCTTGGAGACCCAGTACTTC
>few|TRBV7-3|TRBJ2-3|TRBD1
CASSPGTATDTQYF
TGTGCCAGCAGCCCGGGGACAGCTACAGATACGCAGTATTTT
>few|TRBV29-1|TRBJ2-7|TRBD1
CSVAGTGQGFTYEQYF
TGCAGCGTGGCGGGTACGGGACAGGGTTTTACCTACGAGCAGTACTTC
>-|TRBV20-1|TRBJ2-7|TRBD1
CSALNRGYEQYF
TGCAGTGCCCTCAACAGGGGCTACGAGCAGTACTTC
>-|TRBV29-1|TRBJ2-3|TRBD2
CSAQQRGLVSPSTDTQYF
TGCAGCGCACAACAACGGGGACTAGTAAGTCCTAGCACAGATACGCAGTATTTT
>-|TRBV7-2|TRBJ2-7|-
CASSPTTGTCEQYF
TGTGCCAGCAGCCCTACGACAGGTACCTGCGAGCAGTACTTC
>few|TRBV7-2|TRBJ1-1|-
CASSFRDTAEENTEAFF
TGTGCCAGCAGCTTTCGGGACACCGCTGAAGAGAACACTGAAGCTTTCTTT
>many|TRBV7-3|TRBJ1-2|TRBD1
CASSLKAGGDGYTF
TGTGCCAGCAGCTTAAAAGCAGGGGGCGATGGCTACACCTTC
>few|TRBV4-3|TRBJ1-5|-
CASSQERGGSNQPQHF
TGCGCCAGCAGCCAAGAGAGGGGGGGCTCGAATCAGCCCCAGCATTTT
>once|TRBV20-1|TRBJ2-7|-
CSARIGVYEQYF
TGCAGTGCTAGAATAGGGGTTTACGAGCAGTACTTC
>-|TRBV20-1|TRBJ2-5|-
CSAREDPGQETQYF
TGCAGTGCTAGGGAAGATCCAGGCCAAGAGACCCAGTACTTC
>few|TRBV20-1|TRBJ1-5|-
CSAREQLNQPQHF
TGCAGTGCTAGAGAGCAGCTTAATCAGCCCCAGCATTTT
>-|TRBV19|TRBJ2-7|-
CASSISGTLSSYEQYF
TGTGCCAGTAGTATCTCAGGAACACTTAGCTCCTACGAGCAGTACTTC
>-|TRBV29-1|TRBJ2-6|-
CSVDNSGANVLTF
TGCAGCGTTGATAATTCAGGGGCCAACGTCCTGACTTTC
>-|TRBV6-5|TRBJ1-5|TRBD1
CASSYSIGGNQPQHF
TGTGCCAGCAGTTACTCGATAGGGGGCAACCAGCCCCAGCATTTT